The rows below give T cell receptor beta chains drawn from one sample of a study of cytomegalovirus exposure and HLA in healthy donors. Using immunoSEQ multiplex PCR, the repertoire was profiled, and TCRdb retains in-frame clones only, with some absent. The table includes about 160,000 clones, around nine tenths detected once. The sample was PBMCs. Every receptor here comes from a woman aged 25 to 39 in good health and CMV-seronegative. Both conserved end residues are part of each CDR3. Each record gives: D gene, clone size, J gene, V gene, CDR3 protein, CDR3 DNA. A D gene is named only where the DNA matches it firmly. Part of the rows lack a size; the others show once, few, many or a class for expanded clones.

d_call: TRBD1; clone_size: NA; j_call: TRBJ2-7; v_call: TRBV9; cdr3_aa: CASSVRTGSYEQYF; cdr3_nt: TGTGCCAGCAGCGTGAGGACAGGTAGCTACGAGCAGTACTTC
d_call: NA; clone_size: NA; j_call: TRBJ2-3; v_call: TRBV7-3; cdr3_aa: CASGGSTDTQYF; cdr3_nt: TGTGCCAGCGGCGGAAGCACAGATACGCAGTATTTT
d_call: NA; clone_size: NA; j_call: TRBJ2-3; v_call: TRBV5-4; cdr3_aa: CASSSLLGSTDTQYF; cdr3_nt: TGTGCCAGCAGCTCCTTACTCGGGAGCACAGATACGCAGTATTTT
d_call: TRBD1; clone_size: NA; j_call: TRBJ2-7; v_call: TRBV27; cdr3_aa: CASSPWDISGQGTPYEQYF; cdr3_nt: TGTGCCAGCAGTCCATGGGATATTTCGGGACAGGGTACACCCTACGAGCAGTACTTC
d_call: NA; clone_size: few; j_call: TRBJ1-1; v_call: TRBV25-1; cdr3_aa: CASSFDGGARSEAFF; cdr3_nt: TGTGCCAGCAGTTTCGATGGGGGGGCCCGATCTGAAGCTTTCTTT
d_call: NA; clone_size: NA; j_call: TRBJ2-7; v_call: TRBV5-6; cdr3_aa: CASSSGLSDEQYF; cdr3_nt: TGTGCCAGCAGCTCCGGCCTCAGCGACGAGCAGTACTTC
d_call: TRBD1; clone_size: NA; j_call: TRBJ2-7; v_call: TRBV7-6; cdr3_aa: CASSSDTGASYEQYF; cdr3_nt: TGTGCCAGCAGCTCAGATACAGGGGCCTCCTACGAGCAGTACTTC
d_call: TRBD2; clone_size: NA; j_call: TRBJ2-5; v_call: TRBV5-1; cdr3_aa: CASSVPGLAGGTARETQYF; cdr3_nt: TGCGCCAGCAGCGTACCGGGACTAGCGGGAGGCACGGCTCGGGAGACCCAGTACTTC
d_call: NA; clone_size: NA; j_call: TRBJ2-4; v_call: TRBV5-6; cdr3_aa: CASSSRNIQYF; cdr3_nt: TGTGCCAGCAGCTCCAGAAACATTCAGTACTTC
d_call: TRBD1; clone_size: few; j_call: TRBJ1-1; v_call: TRBV10-2; cdr3_aa: CASSEGRGPNTEAFF; cdr3_nt: TGCGCCAGCAGTGAAGGTAGGGGGCCCAACACTGAAGCTTTCTTT
d_call: TRBD2; clone_size: once; j_call: TRBJ2-1; v_call: TRBV29-1; cdr3_aa: CSAGGAGPGWEQFF; cdr3_nt: TGCAGCGCGGGGGGGGCAGGCCCAGGATGGGAGCAGTTCTTC
d_call: NA; clone_size: NA; j_call: TRBJ1-1; v_call: TRBV7-9; cdr3_aa: CASSLGGRVSEAFF; cdr3_nt: TGTGCCAGCAGCTTAGGGGGCAGGGTGTCTGAAGCTTTCTTT
d_call: TRBD2; clone_size: NA; j_call: TRBJ2-2; v_call: TRBV2; cdr3_aa: CAGLGTSDTGELFF; cdr3_nt: TGTGCCGGACTGGGGACTAGCGACACCGGGGAGCTGTTTTTT
d_call: NA; clone_size: NA; j_call: TRBJ2-3; v_call: TRBV15; cdr3_aa: CATSRGSAGTDTQYF; cdr3_nt: TGTGCCACCAGCAGAGGATCAGCGGGCACAGATACGCAGTATTTT
d_call: NA; clone_size: NA; j_call: TRBJ1-2; v_call: TRBV18; cdr3_aa: CASSPGGEVMGGYTF; cdr3_nt: TGTGCCAGCTCCCCCGGAGGGGAAGTAATGGGTGGCTACACCTTC
d_call: TRBD2; clone_size: NA; j_call: TRBJ2-1; v_call: TRBV27; cdr3_aa: CASSSLAGGENEQFF; cdr3_nt: TGTGCCAGCAGTTCGCTAGCGGGAGGAGAAAATGAGCAGTTCTTC
d_call: NA; clone_size: NA; j_call: TRBJ2-3; v_call: TRBV6-1; cdr3_aa: CASTIAASAQDTQYF; cdr3_nt: TGTGCCAGCACCATAGCGGCCAGTGCACAAGATACGCAGTATTTT
d_call: TRBD1; clone_size: once; j_call: TRBJ1-4; v_call: TRBV5-4; cdr3_aa: CASSKGTDREKLFF; cdr3_nt: TGTGCCAGCAGCAAGGGGACAGACCGCGAAAAACTGTTTTTT
d_call: TRBD2; clone_size: NA; j_call: TRBJ2-1; v_call: TRBV30; cdr3_aa: CAWSGSSGLYEQFF; cdr3_nt: TGTGCCTGGAGTGGGAGTAGCGGGTTATATGAGCAGTTCTTC
d_call: NA; clone_size: NA; j_call: TRBJ1-5; v_call: TRBV5-8; cdr3_aa: CASSTPYRARRAQHF; cdr3_nt: TGTGCCAGCAGCACCCCTTATCGGGCCCGGAGGGCCCAGCATTTT
d_call: NA; clone_size: NA; j_call: TRBJ1-2; v_call: TRBV18; cdr3_aa: CASSPPPGNGYTF; cdr3_nt: TGTGCCAGCTCACCCCCCCCAGGGAATGGCTACACCTTC
d_call: NA; clone_size: NA; j_call: TRBJ2-7; v_call: TRBV4-3; cdr3_aa: CASSQSPGYEQYF; cdr3_nt: TGCGCCAGCAGCCAGAGTCCAGGGTACGAGCAGTACTTC
d_call: NA; clone_size: NA; j_call: TRBJ2-1; v_call: TRBV5-1; cdr3_aa: CASSTQGGYNEQFF; cdr3_nt: TGCGCCAGCAGCACCCAGGGGGGTTACAATGAGCAGTTCTTC
d_call: TRBD2; clone_size: NA; j_call: TRBJ2-1; v_call: TRBV5-6; cdr3_aa: CASSPGTSGGDEQFF; cdr3_nt: TGTGCCAGCAGCCCAGGGACTAGCGGGGGGGATGAGCAGTTCTTC
d_call: TRBD1; clone_size: NA; j_call: TRBJ2-1; v_call: TRBV6-5; cdr3_aa: CASSWDRFEGNEQFF; cdr3_nt: TGTGCCAGCAGTTGGGACAGGTTTGAGGGCAATGAGCAGTTCTTC
d_call: NA; clone_size: few; j_call: TRBJ2-1; v_call: TRBV10-3; cdr3_aa: CAISESKLVTYNEQFF; cdr3_nt: TGTGCCATCAGTGAGTCGAAGCTAGTGACCTACAATGAGCAGTTCTTC
d_call: NA; clone_size: NA; j_call: TRBJ1-2; v_call: TRBV7-9; cdr3_aa: CASNIGGFGYTF; cdr3_nt: TGTGCCAGCAACATCGGGGGTTTTGGCTACACCTTC
d_call: TRBD1; clone_size: once; j_call: TRBJ2-1; v_call: TRBV5-1; cdr3_aa: CASSFLQGVGNEQFF; cdr3_nt: TGCGCCAGCAGCTTTTTGCAGGGGGTAGGCAATGAGCAGTTCTTC
d_call: TRBD1; clone_size: NA; j_call: TRBJ1-6; v_call: TRBV10-3; cdr3_aa: CAISAGDRLYSPLHF; cdr3_nt: TGTGCCATCAGTGCAGGGGACAGGCTTTATTCACCCCTCCACTTT
d_call: NA; clone_size: NA; j_call: TRBJ1-4; v_call: TRBV19; cdr3_aa: CASSNRGSAEKLFF; cdr3_nt: TGTGCCAGTAGTAACCGAGGCTCAGCCGAAAAACTGTTTTTT
d_call: NA; clone_size: NA; j_call: TRBJ1-2; v_call: TRBV11-2; cdr3_aa: CASSLDGLDYGYTF; cdr3_nt: TGTGCCAGCAGCTTAGATGGGCTCGACTATGGCTACACCTTC
d_call: NA; clone_size: once; j_call: TRBJ2-2; v_call: TRBV19; cdr3_aa: CASSSRGGNTGELFF; cdr3_nt: TGTGCCAGTAGTTCAAGGGGAGGGAACACCGGGGAGCTGTTTTTT
d_call: NA; clone_size: NA; j_call: TRBJ1-4; v_call: TRBV6-6; cdr3_aa: CASSYPRDNQKLFF; cdr3_nt: TGTGCCAGCAGTTACCCACGGGACAATCAAAAACTGTTTTTT
d_call: NA; clone_size: once; j_call: TRBJ1-1; v_call: TRBV19; cdr3_aa: CASKGQEEAFF; cdr3_nt: TGTGCCAGTAAAGGTCAGGAAGAAGCTTTCTTT
d_call: TRBD1; clone_size: once; j_call: TRBJ2-1; v_call: TRBV5-6; cdr3_aa: CASSSGTGIYNEQFF; cdr3_nt: TGTGCCAGCAGCTCCGGGACAGGGATCTACAATGAGCAGTTCTTC